This TCR beta chain was sequenced for a study of T-cell reconstitution after alpha-beta-depleted transplantation in children. Using unique molecular identifiers, the investigators prepared the TCRbeta library. TCRdb reprocessed the PCR reads with MiXCR, giving one entry per CDR3 protein. The table has around 200,000 distinct CDR3 sequences, more than 6.5% seen once. The length of the CDR3 is 14 residues. Trimming pared 4 bases from V and 3 bases from J, leaving 10 bases between. CDR1 is LNHDA, CDR2 SQIVND, per germline (reference sequence). Ten or more counts support this clonotype. The clonotype was recovered from a human donor who donated a stem cell graft to a child with Wiskott-Aldrich syndrome. The source material was PBMCs from the stem cell graft donor, sampled from the stem cell graft. The rearrangement uses TRBV19 and TRBJ2-1, with a tentative D call TRBD2 (5 bases). CDR3 coding DNA: TGTGCCAGTAGTAAGGGAGTGCTCTACAATGAGCAGTTCTTC. Its translation: CASSKGVLYNEQFF.